This passage covers 21 T cell receptor beta chains from one sample sequenced in a study of cytomegalovirus exposure and HLA in healthy donors. PCR primers comprised 60 Vbeta and 13 Jbeta primers. Profiling relied on immunoSEQ multiplex PCR, and the TCRdb table lists in-frame clones only, not all of them. The profile covers under 150,000 clones, with roughly 83% appearing a single time and about 3% taken by the ten largest. Specimen: PBMCs. These receptors all come from a female donor in good health and CMV-seronegative.

V gene TRBV6-4 combines with J gene TRBJ2-2; D ambiguous. Germline V gene sequence: CDR1 MRHNA, CDR2 SNTAGT. V lost 5 bases and J 2 bases, leaving 9 bases between the germline ends. There are 14 residues in the CDR3. The DNA of the CDR3 is TGTGCCAGCAGTTACACCGTTAACACCGGGGAGCTGTTTTTT. Its translation is CASSYTVNTGELFF.

The chain employs TRBV28 and TRBJ1-5; possibly TRBD1 for D (5 bases). The germline V gene encodes CDR1 MDHEN and CDR2 SYDVKM. CDR3 size: 14 residues. V lost 5 bases and J lost 2, with 10 bases in between. The CDR3 sequence is CASSGHLGNQPQHF. Written as DNA, the CDR3 is TGTGCCAGCAGTGGACACCTAGGCAATCAGCCCCAGCATTTT.

J is TRBJ2-7 and V is TRBV10-1, with TRBD1 matching over 7 bases. Trimming cost V 6 bases and J 4 bases; bases outside gene matches: 3. Germline values: CDR1 WNHNN, CDR2 SYGVQD (reference sequence). The CDR3 has 12 amino acids. The CDR3 spells CASSTGEYEQYF. The CDR3 bases are TGCGCCAGCAGCACAGGGGAATACGAGCAGTACTTC.

The chain is built from TRBV18 and TRBJ1-1; D is undetermined. The germline CDR1 and CDR2 sequences are KGHSH and LQKENI. The CDR3 has 13 residues. Between the trimmed V and J ends, which lost 5 bases and 3 bases, there was a span of 10 bases. The CDR3 sequence: CASSSIEDTEAFF. The DNA of the CDR3 is TGTGCCAGCTCATCTATAGAAGACACTGAAGCTTTCTTT.

This clone was seen just once. This sequence joins TRBV7-2 and TRBJ1-2, with a tentative D call TRBD1 (6 bases). The CDR3 consists of 13 residues. The germline V gene encodes CDR1 SGHTA and CDR2 FQGNSA. Trimming shortened V by 6 bases and J by 8 bases, and 16 bases separated the two germline ends. The CDR3 loop reads CASSQMGGQGYTF. The CDR3 coding sequence is TGTGCCAGCAGTCAGATGGGGGGGCAAGGCTACACCTTC.

Here the CDR3 DNA reads TGTGCCATCAGTGACTCCGGGAGCCCTTGGGAGCAGTACTTC. The encoded protein is CAISDSGSPWEQYF. V is TRBV10-3 and J is TRBJ2-7; perhaps TRBD2 as D (6 bases). The V gene lost 3 bases and the J gene lost 7 bases, with 16 bases spanning the gap. The CDR3 length is 14 residues. Germline V lookup: CDR1 ENHRY, CDR2 SYGVKD.

The chain is built from TRBV5-1 and TRBJ2-5, with unresolved D. CDR3 length equals 14 residues. Looked up from germline, CDR1 is SGHRS and CDR2 is YFSETQ. The V and J ends lost 3 bases and 4 bases respectively, with 13 bases between them. The CDR3 DNA is TGCGCCAGCAGCTATACGGAGCTGGGAGAGACCCAGTACTTC. Translating gives CASSYTELGETQYF.

As DNA, the CDR3 is TGTGCCAGCAGCTTGCTAGCGGGAGGCACAGATACGCAGTATTTT. It translates to CASSLLAGGTDTQYF. This sequence joins TRBV5-4 and TRBJ2-3; 10 nucleotides line up with TRBD2. The V and J ends lost 1 base and 1 base, in that order; junction bases with no gene match: 0. Germline V gene sequence: CDR1 SGHNT, CDR2 YYREEE (reference sequence). The length of the CDR3 is 15 residues.

The chain combines TRBV19 with TRBJ2-7; 8 nucleotides agree with TRBD1. The CDR3 totals 14 residues. CDR1 is LNHDA, CDR2 SQIVND, per germline (reference sequence). V gave up 6 bases and J gave up 1 base; unmatched junction bases: 5. This chain's CDR3 is CASRTGDPSYEQYF. Written as DNA, the CDR3 is TGTGCCAGTAGGACAGGGGACCCTTCCTACGAGCAGTACTTC.

The chain recombines TRBV6-5 with TRBJ1-5; D unresolved. The CDR3 has 13 residues. CDR1 MNHEY and CDR2 SVGAGI come from the germline V gene. V was trimmed by 10 bases and J by 6 bases, leaving 16 bases between them. CDR3 in amino acids: CATARTPSQPQHF. CDR3 DNA: TGTGCCACCGCGAGGACTCCAAGTCAGCCCCAGCATTTT.

This chain joins TRBV28 and TRBJ1-1; 9 bases are a match to TRBD1. The CDR3 is made up of 14 amino acids. Germline CDR1 MDHEN, CDR2 SYDVKM. Losses at the gene ends were 3 bases for V and 5 bases for J; bases not matched to a gene: 4. The CDR3 coding sequence is TGTGCCAGCAGTTTCACAGGGGGCCAAACTGAAGCTTTCTTT. Its protein product is CASSFTGGQTEAFF.

This chain joins TRBV6-9 and TRBJ2-2, with TRBD1 as a possible D gene (5 bases). The V gene's germline CDR1 is MNHGY and CDR2 SVAAGI. Trimming removed 8 bases from V and 2 bases from J, with 12 bases in between. This CDR3 spans 14 amino acids. The DNA for the CDR3 is TGTGCCAGCCCAGGGCTCCCCAACACCGGGGAGCTGTTTTTT. This translates into CASPGLPNTGELFF.

This clone was detected only a few times. The chain is built from TRBV5-1 and TRBJ2-1, with D possibly matching TRBD2 (5 bases). The CDR3 is 14 amino acids. The germline gives CDR1 SGHRS, CDR2 YFSETQ. The V gene lost 4 bases and the J gene lost 3 bases, with 11 bases spanning the gap. CDR3 protein: CASSNGKGYNEQFF. The DNA for the CDR3 is TGCGCCAGCAGCAACGGGAAGGGCTACAATGAGCAGTTCTTC.

The chain links TRBV19 to TRBJ1-6; 8 positions agree with TRBD1. CDR3 size: 17 residues. V shed 9 bases and J 6 bases; nucleotides not matched to a gene: 16. Germline V gene data show CDR1 as LNHDA and CDR2 as SQIVND (reference sequence). The CDR3 sequence: CASRGRGTGGSNSPLHF. In nucleotides, the CDR3 is TGTGCCAGCCGGGGCCGCGGAACAGGGGGATCTAATTCACCCCTCCACTTT.

The V and J genes are TRBV7-9 and TRBJ2-7; 9 positions match TRBD1. Trimming removed 5 bases from V and 6 bases from J; junction bases left unmatched: 8. The CDR3 has 14 residues. The germline gives CDR1 SEHNR, CDR2 FQNEAQ (reference sequence). CDR3 in amino acids: CASSLILQGAEQYF. The CDR3 nucleotides read TGTGCCAGCAGCCTAATTCTACAGGGGGCCGAGCAGTACTTC.

This rearrangement joins TRBV18 to TRBJ1-1; 9 bases align to TRBD1. Germline values: CDR1 KGHSH, CDR2 LQKENI. The CDR3 sequence is 15 residues long. With 3 bases clipped from V and 3 bases from J, the junction kept 5 bases outside the gene matches. CDR3 in DNA: TGTGCCAGCTCACCCCAGGGACAGGGTGACACTGAAGCTTTCTTT. Translating gives CASSPQGQGDTEAFF.

DNA of the CDR3: TGTGCCAGCAGCTTAGGTGGACTAGCCTCCAATGAGCAGTTCTTC. Amino acid sequence: CASSLGGLASNEQFF. The rearrangement uses TRBV7-9 and TRBJ2-1, with 8 bases aligning to TRBD2. Trimming removed 1 base from V and 6 bases from J; junction bases left unmatched: 5. CDR3 length equals 15 residues. Germline V gene data show CDR1 as SEHNR and CDR2 as FQNEAQ (reference sequence).

The chain has TRBV14 and TRBJ1-2; 7 nucleotides agree with TRBD1. The CDR3 has 13 residues. Per the germline V gene, CDR1 is SGHDN and CDR2 is FVKESK. The ends lost 8 bases at V and 5 bases at J; junction bases unmatched: 8. The chain's CDR3 is CASRKGTAYGYTF. The CDR3 region has the DNA TGTGCCAGCCGGAAGGGGACAGCTTATGGCTACACCTTC.

This sequence joins TRBV30 and TRBJ1-2; 7 bases match TRBD1. Germline V CDR1 and CDR2: GTSNPN, SVGIG (reference sequence). The CDR3 covers 11 residues. J was trimmed by 4 bases and V by 5 bases; bases with no gene match: 1. CDR3 sequence: CAWGTAYGYTF. The CDR3, as DNA: TGTGCCTGGGGGACAGCCTATGGCTACACCTTC.

The V and J genes are TRBV30 and TRBJ1-2; D is ambiguous. The length of the CDR3 is 11 residues. Trimming pared 3 bases from V and 8 bases from J, leaving 10 bases between. Germline loops: CDR1 GTSNPN, CDR2 SVGIG (reference sequence). The CDR3 here is CAWSGFTGYTF. The DNA for the CDR3 is TGTGCCTGGAGCGGGTTTACGGGCTACACCTTC.

With respect to this clone: In the same sample, other DNA sequences code for this CDR3. V usage is TRBV9 and J usage is TRBJ1-2; D possibly corresponds to TRBD1 (6 bases). The CDR3 contains 17 residues. The V gene lost 1 base and the J gene lost 5 bases, with 21 bases spanning the gap. Per the germline V gene, CDR1 is SGDLS and CDR2 is YYNGEE. CDR3 amino acids: CASSVSHLGARPYGYTF. The CDR3 DNA reads TGTGCCAGCAGCGTATCCCACCTGGGGGCGAGACCTTATGGCTACACCTTC.